This is a list of T cell receptor beta chains from one sample in a study of cytomegalovirus exposure and HLA in healthy donors. TCRdb's copy holds only in-frame clones and misses some; the assay was immunoSEQ multiplex PCR. This sample has 120,000 to 150,000 clones, with about four fifths found just once. What was sequenced was PBMCs. The receptors were gathered from a male donor in good health and CMV-seronegative. Both conserved end residues are part of each CDR3. Fields, in order: V gene, CDR3 length, D gene, CDR3 protein. A D gene is named only where the DNA matches it firmly.

TRBV2,15,.,CASSEALITAYEQYF
TRBV19,14,.,CASSIMGVNTEAFF
TRBV7-9,15,TRBD1,CASSLGGQGYDGYTF
TRBV7-9,13,.,CASDGGLDQPQHF
TRBV6-1,16,TRBD2,CASSVRLAGELWTQYF
TRBV18,13,TRBD1,CASSLGQGRGYTF
TRBV6-5,16,.,CASSYSPSSSSYEQYF
TRBV4-1,15,TRBD1,CASSNRGGSNQPQHF
TRBV5-7,14,TRBD1,CASSSDRGLHEQYF
TRBV5-1,13,.,CASSRGGTGELFF
TRBV2,13,TRBD1,CASRRQGAQPQHF
TRBV7-2,14,TRBD1,CASSYRQGGYEQYF
TRBV4-1,15,TRBD1,CASSQGQGGVYEQYF
TRBV4-1,13,.,CASSQVRGTEAFF
TRBV5-1,13,TRBD2,CASSWGGDNEQFF
TRBV7-9,16,TRBD2,CASRDSGGPSYNEQFF
TRBV6-5,14,TRBD2,CASSGTFSTDTQYF
TRBV7-8,15,.,CASSEDLQGANEQFF
TRBV5-1,11,.,CASRYTDTQYF
TRBV5-1,15,.,CASSSGVVGANVLTF
TRBV30,13,TRBD1,CAWTGQGDQPQHF
TRBV5-1,14,.,CASSLRGLGEKLFF
TRBV7-2,14,TRBD2,CASSLSTSGGAQFF
TRBV7-9,15,.,CASSSYPSGGNTIYF
TRBV6-6,13,.,CASKYAGNTEAFF
TRBV2,10,.,CARLSGEQFF
TRBV5-1,15,.,CASSLDGGRSYEQYF
TRBV18,14,.,CASSLATGEDEQYF
TRBV9,15,.,CASSARGGRNYGYTF
TRBV7-3,15,TRBD1,CASSLTGGITDTQYF
TRBV9,15,.,CASSDRDTSGNEQFF
TRBV6-6,13,.,CASSLAGRYEQYF
TRBV7-9,15,.,CSSSFRRPREEKLFF
TRBV5-1,15,.,CASSHGLGSYNEQFF
TRBV5-8,17,.,CASSFPGGALAKNIQYF
TRBV27,13,.,CASSGRGGYEQYF
TRBV18,14,.,CASSPGGVRETQYF
TRBV7-3,15,.,CASSLKPGADGELFF
TRBV7-9,15,.,CASSLISLPNYGYTF
TRBV12-5,15,.,CASGWGRDRTKGYTF
TRBV9,14,.,CASSPRTAHYEQYF
TRBV9,16,TRBD2,CASSVAGGPGSYEQYF
TRBV6-1,13,.,CASSGAGAAGYTF
TRBV4-1,15,.,CASSQVGRGADTQYF
TRBV7-9,16,TRBD2,CSSSLTSGGLSYEQYF
TRBV7-2,15,TRBD2,CASSLPQRGLYEQYF
TRBV27,17,TRBD1,CASSLQGADLGTGELFF
TRBV6-5,12,TRBD1,CASSRGGPEAFF